These T cell receptor beta chains were read from a single sample in a study of blood T cell repertoires in COVID-19. Here immunoSEQ multiplex PCR was the method, and the copy in TCRdb shows in-frame clones only, minus some. The repertoire holds around 160,000 clones, with 80% to 90% as singletons. The sequencing input was peripheral blood. These receptors were collected from a woman of 80 years or more with acute or convalescent COVID-19. The CDR3 runs from the conserved cysteine through the conserved F or W. Fields, in order: V gene, J gene, CDR3 protein.

V: TRBV2
J: TRBJ2-1
CDR3: CASSERTSGSNEQFF

V: TRBV29-1
J: TRBJ1-2
CDR3: CSVDSTGGYTF

V: TRBV7-6
J: TRBJ2-7
CDR3: CASRSTGDEQYF

V: TRBV29-1
J: TRBJ1-4
CDR3: CSVPDSTNEKLFF

V: TRBV5-1
J: TRBJ2-1
CDR3: CASSLTSGGNEQFF

V: TRBV28
J: TRBJ1-2
CDR3: CASSLWAGGSYYGYTF

V: TRBV7-3
J: TRBJ1-3
CDR3: CASSRGTGGTGNTIYF

V: TRBV5-4
J: TRBJ1-1
CDR3: CASSLDSYEAFF

V: TRBV18
J: TRBJ1-2
CDR3: CASSPIIGQGETYGYTF

V: TRBV2
J: TRBJ2-5
CDR3: CASRDLIGGARETQYF